Shown below are 27 T cell receptor beta chains from a single sample sequenced in a study of OX40 agonist ivuxolimab in advanced cancers. The table came from immunoSEQ multiplex PCR; TCRdb's copy has only in-frame clones and leaves some out. The sample has about 20,000 clones, about 79% seen once. The source material was CD4+ or CD8+ T cells sorted from blood, sampled in a trial of the OX40 agonist ivuxolimab. The origin of the receptors is an adult with an advanced solid tumor such as melanoma, head and neck, liver or kidney cancer.

The V call is TRBV7-6, the J call TRBJ2-7; 10 positions match TRBD2. Losses at the gene ends were 4 bases for V and 3 bases for J; bases not matched to a gene: 12. The CDR3 is made up of 17 amino acids. Germline V CDR1 and CDR2: SGHVS, FNYEAQ. The CDR3: CASSSGVGSGGLYEQYF. CDR3 bases: TGTGCCAGCAGCTCCGGTGTGGGTAGCGGGGGGCTCTACGAGCAGTACTTC.

In this sample, this clone is medium-sized. DNA for the CDR3: TGTGCCAGCAGTTTAGGGACAGTGAACACCGGGGAGCTGTTTTTT. Its translation: CASSLGTVNTGELFF. This chain links TRBV28 with TRBJ2-2; 7 positions match TRBD1. With V trimmed by 2 bases and J by 1 base, 1 base remained unmatched. The CDR3 runs 15 residues. The germline V gene encodes CDR1 MDHEN and CDR2 SYDVKM.

V is TRBV15 and J is TRBJ1-5; D call uncertain. Germline values: CDR1 LNHNV, CDR2 YYDKDF (reference sequence). V gave up 0 bases and J gave up 10 bases, with 10 bases separating them. The CDR3 length is 13 residues. The CDR3 DNA follows: TGTGCCACCAGCAGAGATATGCTCAGCCCCCAGCATTTT. It is translated as CATSRDMLSPQHF.

V usage is TRBV7-2 and J usage is TRBJ2-7; TRBD1 agrees at 7 bases. The CDR3 covers 16 residues. Germline V gene lookup returns CDR1 SGHTA and CDR2 FQGNSA. The V and J ends lost 0 bases and 2 bases, in that order; junction bases with no gene match: 7. The CDR3 DNA follows: TGTGCCAGCAGCTTAGCAGTGACAGGGTTCCCCTACGAGCAGTACTTC. Protein sequence: CASSLAVTGFPYEQYF.

The CDR3 loop is CASSSGRGYEQFF. For the CDR3, the DNA is TGTGCCAGCAGCTCGGGAAGGGGGTATGAGCAGTTCTTC. The chain combines TRBV7-8 with TRBJ2-1; TRBD1 might be the D (6 bases). V was shortened by 4 bases and J by 8 bases, with 12 bases between the two germline ends. Germline V CDR1 and CDR2: SGHVS, FQNEAQ. The CDR3 spans 13 residues.

Relative to its sample, this clone is medium-sized. The identical CDR3 is also encoded by other nucleotide sequences in the sample. V is TRBV28 and J is TRBJ1-2; D is uncertain. V lost 2 bases, J lost 4 bases, and 5 bases lay in between. This CDR3 region has 12 residues. Germline CDR1 is MDHEN and CDR2 is SYDVKM. As DNA, the CDR3 is TGTGCCAGCAGTTTAATAGCCTATGGCTACACCTTC. This sequence encodes CASSLIAYGYTF.

The rearrangement links TRBV4-2 to TRBJ1-1, with TRBD1 as a possible D gene (6 bases). Germline-derived CDR1 and CDR2 are LGHNA and YNFKEQ. V lost 4 bases, J lost 3 bases, and 9 bases lay in between. The CDR3 has 13 amino acids. The CDR3 nucleotides are TGTGCCAGCAGCCTCAACAGGGACACTGAAGCTTTCTTT. Its protein product is CASSLNRDTEAFF.

The V call is TRBV28, the J call TRBJ2-5, with 15 nucleotides matching TRBD2. The trim removed 4 bases at V and 4 bases at J, leaving 4 bases unmatched. The CDR3 is 16 amino acids. Germline CDR1 and CDR2: MDHEN and SYDVKM. The CDR3 loop is CASSSVGLAGGETQYF. CDR3 coding DNA: TGTGCCAGCAGTTCGGTGGGACTAGCGGGGGGAGAGACCCAGTACTTC.

The chain recombines TRBV27 with TRBJ2-5; tentatively, D is TRBD1 or TRBD2 (7 bases each). V lost 0 bases and J lost 5, with 19 bases in between. The CDR3 extends over 17 amino acids. Germline assignment: CDR1 MNHEY and CDR2 SMNVEV (reference sequence). CDR3 protein: CASSLSRLGGGGETQYF. CDR3 DNA sequence: TGTGCCAGCAGTTTATCCAGGCTGGGAGGGGGCGGGGAGACCCAGTACTTC.

The rearrangement uses TRBV6-5 and TRBJ2-2, with D unclear. The germline V gene encodes CDR1 MNHEY and CDR2 SVGAGI. This CDR3 region has 12 residues. V was cut by 10 bases and J by 6 bases, with 12 bases left in between. The CDR3 DNA sequence: TGTGCCATCCCGAAGGTGTCCGGGGAGCTGTTTTTT. Its translation is CAIPKVSGELFF.

The CDR3 region is CASSIDARPRETQYF. The CDR3 nucleotides are TGTGCCAGTAGTATAGATGCCAGGCCAAGGGAGACCCAGTACTTC. This chain joins TRBV19 and TRBJ2-5, with D uncertain. The CDR3 has 15 amino acids. Trimming stripped 0 bases from V and 5 bases from J, with 13 bases between. Germline assignment: CDR1 LNHDA and CDR2 SQIVND (reference sequence). Full variable domain (outside the CDR3, taken from reference TRBV19 and TRBJ2-5): DGGITQSPKYLFRKEGQNVTLSCEQNLNHDAMYWYRQDPGQGLRLIYYSQIVNDFQKGDIAEGYSVSREKKESFPLTVTSAQKNPTAFYLCASSIDARPRETQYFGPGTRLLVL.

The V call is TRBV15, the J call TRBJ2-1; 7 nucleotides align to TRBD2. This CDR3 contains 16 residues. Germline CDR1 reads LNHNV; CDR2 reads YYDKDF (reference sequence). V trimming: 2 bases; J trimming: 4 bases; junction bases outside the gene matches: 8. The CDR3 is CATSRPGASGYNEQFF. For the CDR3, the DNA is TGTGCCACCAGCAGACCTGGGGCTAGCGGTTACAATGAGCAGTTCTTC.

The rearrangement links TRBV5-6 to TRBJ2-7, with TRBD1 as a possible D gene (6 bases). Trimming removed 4 bases from V and 2 bases from J, with 10 bases in between. CDR3 size: 13 residues. The germline gives CDR1 SGHDT, CDR2 YYEEEE. The CDR3 region has the DNA TGTGCCAGCAGCGCCACAGGGACCTACGAGCAGTACTTC. It specifies CASSATGTYEQYF.

This clone was seen only a few times. The chain combines TRBV27 with TRBJ1-6, with D maybe TRBD1 (5 bases). This CDR3 has 16 residues. Trimming shortened V by 0 bases and J by 7 bases, and 13 bases separated the two germline ends. Germline assignment: CDR1 MNHEY and CDR2 SMNVEV (reference sequence). CDR3 bases: TGTGCCAGCAGTTTATCGGCGAGGGGACGAAATTCACCCCTCCACTTT. Its translation is CASSLSARGRNSPLHF.

V usage is TRBV5-6 and J usage is TRBJ2-7, with a weak D call TRBD1 (6 bases). V was shortened by 4 bases and J by 1 base, with 18 bases between the two germline ends. The germline V gene encodes CDR1 SGHDT and CDR2 YYEEEE. This CDR3 is built from 16 residues. CDR3 nucleotides: TGTGCCAGCAGCGTTTTTTTCACGACAGGTTCCTACGAGCAGTACTTC. It yields the protein CASSVFFTTGSYEQYF.

J is TRBJ2-7 and V is TRBV7-9, with D possibly being TRBD1 (5 bases). The V end was cut by 5 bases, the J end by 1 base, with 6 bases between. CDR1 SEHNR and CDR2 FQNEAQ come from the germline V gene (reference sequence). The CDR3 is 12 residues long. CDR3 region: CASSGQSYEQYF. DNA of the CDR3: TGTGCCAGCAGCGGACAATCCTACGAGCAGTACTTC.

The table lists this clone with a count of one. The J gene is TRBJ2-2, the V gene TRBV9, with D unclear. The CDR3 extends over 12 amino acids. Trimming cost V 4 bases and J 7 bases, with 8 bases left between them. Germline CDR1 reads SGDLS; CDR2 reads YYNGEE. The CDR3 DNA reads as TGTGCCAGCAGCCCATGGGACGGGGAGCTGTTTTTT. Translated: CASSPWDGELFF.

This chain joins TRBV30 and TRBJ1-2; D not certain. CDR1 is GTSNPN, CDR2 SVGIG, per germline (reference sequence). Trimming left V 0 bases short and J 1 base short, with 6 bases between. The CDR3 length is 13 residues. In DNA form, the CDR3 reads TGTGCCTGGAGTGTAGGGAATAACTATGGCTACACCTTC. Translating gives CAWSVGNNYGYTF.

This clone is medium-sized (0.01 to 0.1%) by share. V gene TRBV7-3 combines with J gene TRBJ2-5, with unresolved D. The CDR3 length is 14 residues. Deletions cut 2 bases from V and 4 bases from J, with 11 bases between. CDR1 and CDR2 from the germline V gene are SGHTA and FQGTGA. The CDR3 DNA reads TGTGCCAGCAGCTTAGGGGTTGTCGGAGAGACCCAGTACTTC. Amino acids: CASSLGVVGETQYF.

The rearrangement links TRBV18 to TRBJ2-3; D might be TRBD1 (5 bases). Trimming took off 5 bases at V and 4 bases at J, with 16 bases between the two ends. This CDR3 contains 15 residues. Germline loops: CDR1 KGHSH, CDR2 LQKENI. The DNA for the CDR3 is TGTGCCAGCTCAACCAAGGGTTTGGGGCCAGATACGCAGTATTTT. It translates to CASSTKGLGPDTQYF.

This clone was detected only a few times. The chain has TRBV27 and TRBJ1-1; D call uncertain. There are 13 residues in the CDR3. Germline assignment: CDR1 MNHEY and CDR2 SMNVEV (reference sequence). Trimming removed 4 bases from V and 0 bases from J, with 6 bases in between. The CDR3 reads CASSYQMNTEAFF. DNA of the CDR3: TGTGCCAGCAGTTACCAAATGAACACTGAAGCTTTCTTT.

The chain is built from TRBV27 and TRBJ2-7; a weak D match, TRBD2 (6 bases). The CDR3 is 14 residues long. The germline V and J ends were trimmed by 3 bases and 2 bases, with 11 bases remaining between them. Germline V gene sequence: CDR1 MNHEY, CDR2 SMNVEV (reference sequence). CDR3: CASSFGSGTYEQYF. CDR3 bases: TGTGCCAGCAGTTTTGGTAGCGGAACCTACGAGCAGTACTTC.

This rearrangement joins TRBV5-4 to TRBJ2-2, with TRBD1 matching 8 bases. CDR1 SGHNT and CDR2 YYREEE come from the germline V gene (reference sequence). The CDR3 consists of 15 residues. V trimming: 4 bases; J trimming: 2 bases; junction bases outside the gene matches: 4. CDR3 nucleotides: TGTGCCAGCAGCCCGGGACAGGTCAACACCGGGGAGCTGTTTTTT. Its translation: CASSPGQVNTGELFF.

The chain recombines TRBV5-6 with TRBJ2-7; a weak D match, TRBD1 (5 bases). Germline V lookup: CDR1 SGHDT, CDR2 YYEEEE. V gave up 4 bases and J gave up 1 base, with 12 bases separating them. The length of the CDR3 is 14 residues. CDR3 region: CASSEVQGSYEQYF. The CDR3 bases are TGTGCCAGCAGCGAGGTTCAGGGTTCCTACGAGCAGTACTTC. Full variable domain (outside the CDR3, taken from reference TRBV5-6 and TRBJ2-7): DAGVTQSPTHLIKTRGQQVTLRCSPKSGHDTVSWYQQALGQGPQFIFQYYEEEERQRGNFPDRFSGHQFPNYSSELNVNALLLGDSALYLCASSEVQGSYEQYFGPGTRLTVT.

The CDR3 protein is CASSSRGTSAQETQYF. The CDR3 DNA follows: TGTGCCAGCAGTTCCCGCGGGACTAGCGCCCAAGAGACCCAGTACTTC. The chain links TRBV28 to TRBJ2-5; 10 positions agree with TRBD2. This CDR3 has 16 amino acids. V trimming: 4 bases; J trimming: 1 base; junction bases outside the gene matches: 6. The V gene's germline CDR1 is MDHEN and CDR2 SYDVKM.

This clone occurred a few times. The rearrangement links TRBV19 to TRBJ1-1; D is unresolved. CDR1 LNHDA and CDR2 SQIVND come from the germline V gene (reference sequence). The CDR3 runs 13 residues. V was shortened by 11 bases and J by 5 bases, with 18 bases between the two germline ends. CDR3 sequence (DNA): TGTGCCTCATCCTTAGGGTCGGAGACTGAAGCTTTCTTT. As protein: CASSLGSETEAFF.

This rearrangement joins TRBV15 to TRBJ2-1, with 7 bases aligning to TRBD1. V dropped 1 base and J dropped 4; count of bases not matched to a gene: 10. Germline loops: CDR1 LNHNV, CDR2 YYDKDF (reference sequence). The CDR3 spans 17 residues. This chain's CDR3 is CATSRVPPLTGYNEQFF. The DNA of the CDR3 is TGTGCCACCAGCAGAGTTCCCCCCTTGACAGGGTACAATGAGCAGTTCTTC.